This T cell receptor (beta chain) was observed in a study of cytomegalovirus exposure and HLA in healthy donors. The PCR made use of 60 Vbeta and 13 Jbeta primers. The repertoire was sequenced with immunoSEQ multiplex PCR; TCRdb's copy has only in-frame clones and lacks some. The sample holds some 110,000 clones, less than 85% seen once. On this clone: Antigen: not known.

Study-level results: Using a false discovery rate of 0.05, a later analysis showed that 15,000 to 20,000 TCR beta sequences were associated with HLA alleles. In an earlier analysis, productive rearrangement rates for most beta V segments clustered near 87% or 30%.

This clonotype was obtained from a man aged 45-65 years in good health and CMV-seropositive. The sequenced sample was PBMCs.

DNA of the CDR3: TGTGCCAGCAGCACCGGGACAGGGTTTGATACGCAGTATTTT. Its protein product is CASSTGTGFDTQYF. V usage is TRBV5-5 and J usage is TRBJ2-3; 9 nucleotides match TRBD1. V shed 4 bases and J 6 bases; nucleotides not matched to a gene: 6. There are 14 residues in the CDR3. Per germline, CDR1 SGHKS and CDR2 YYEKEE (reference sequence).